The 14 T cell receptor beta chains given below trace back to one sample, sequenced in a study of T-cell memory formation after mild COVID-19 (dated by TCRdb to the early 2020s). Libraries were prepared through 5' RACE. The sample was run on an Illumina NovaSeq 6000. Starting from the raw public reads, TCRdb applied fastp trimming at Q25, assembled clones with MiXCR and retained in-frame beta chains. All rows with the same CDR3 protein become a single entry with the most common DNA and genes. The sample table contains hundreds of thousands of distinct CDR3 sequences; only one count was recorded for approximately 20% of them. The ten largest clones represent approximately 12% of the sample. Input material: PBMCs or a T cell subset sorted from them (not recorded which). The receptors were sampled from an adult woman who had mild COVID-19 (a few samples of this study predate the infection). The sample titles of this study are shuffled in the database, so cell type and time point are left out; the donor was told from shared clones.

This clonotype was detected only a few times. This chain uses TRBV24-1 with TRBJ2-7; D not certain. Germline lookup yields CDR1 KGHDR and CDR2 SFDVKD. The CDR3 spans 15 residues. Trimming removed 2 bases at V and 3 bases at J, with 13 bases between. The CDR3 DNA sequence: TGTGCCACCAGTGATTCTAGGGCCTTCCGCTACGAGCAGTACTTC. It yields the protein CATSDSRAFRYEQYF.

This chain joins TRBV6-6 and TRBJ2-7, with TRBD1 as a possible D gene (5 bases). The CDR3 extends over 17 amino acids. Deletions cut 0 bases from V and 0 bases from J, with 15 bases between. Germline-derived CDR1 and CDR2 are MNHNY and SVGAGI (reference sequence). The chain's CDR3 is CASSYSMTASFSYEQYF. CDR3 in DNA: TGTGCCAGCAGTTACTCGATGACAGCTTCATTCTCCTACGAGCAGTACTTC.

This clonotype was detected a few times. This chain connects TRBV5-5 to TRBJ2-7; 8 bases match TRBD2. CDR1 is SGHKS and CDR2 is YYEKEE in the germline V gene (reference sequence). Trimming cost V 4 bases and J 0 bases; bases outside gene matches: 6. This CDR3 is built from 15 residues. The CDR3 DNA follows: TGTGCCAGCAGCGTCAGCGGGAGCCGCTCCTACGAGCAGTACTTC. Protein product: CASSVSGSRSYEQYF.

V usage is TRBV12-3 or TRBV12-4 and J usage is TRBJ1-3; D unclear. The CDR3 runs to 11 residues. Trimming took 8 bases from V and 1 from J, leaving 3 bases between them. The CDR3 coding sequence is TGTGCCAGCGAATCTGGAAACACCATATATTTT. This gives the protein CASESGNTIYF.

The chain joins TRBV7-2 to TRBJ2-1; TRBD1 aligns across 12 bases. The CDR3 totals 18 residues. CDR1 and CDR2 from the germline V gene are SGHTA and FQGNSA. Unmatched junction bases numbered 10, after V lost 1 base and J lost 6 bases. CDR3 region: CASSLVPGQGAFGNEQFF. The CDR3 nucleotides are TGTGCCAGCAGCTTAGTCCCGGGACAGGGGGCTTTTGGCAATGAGCAGTTCTTC.

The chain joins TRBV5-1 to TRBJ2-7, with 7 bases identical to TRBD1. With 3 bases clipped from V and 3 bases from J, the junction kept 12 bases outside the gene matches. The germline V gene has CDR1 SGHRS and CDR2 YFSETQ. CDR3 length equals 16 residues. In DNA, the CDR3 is TGCGCCAGCAGCTCTAACAGGGGCTCATCTCTCTACGAGCAGTACTTC. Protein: CASSSNRGSSLYEQYF.

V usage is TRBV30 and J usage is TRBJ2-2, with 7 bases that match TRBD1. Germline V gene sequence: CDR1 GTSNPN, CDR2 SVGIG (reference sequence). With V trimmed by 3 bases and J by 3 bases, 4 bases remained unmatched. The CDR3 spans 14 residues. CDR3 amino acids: CAWRHGTDTGELFF. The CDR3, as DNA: TGTGCCTGGAGGCACGGGACAGACACCGGGGAGCTGTTTTTT.

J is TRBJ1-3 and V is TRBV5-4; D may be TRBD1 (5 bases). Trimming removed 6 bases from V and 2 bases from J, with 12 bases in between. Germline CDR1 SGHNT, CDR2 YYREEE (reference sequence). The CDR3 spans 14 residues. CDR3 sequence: CASTLGEPGNTIYF. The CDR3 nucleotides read TGTGCCAGCACCCTGGGGGAACCTGGAAACACCATATATTTT.

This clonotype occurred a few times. CDR3 sequence reads: CASAGDWRETQYF. DNA for the CDR3: TGTGCCAGTGCTGGGGATTGGAGAGAGACCCAGTACTTC. The rearrangement links TRBV19 to TRBJ2-5; D call uncertain. V lost 8 bases and J lost 4, with 14 bases in between. In germline, CDR1 is LNHDA, CDR2 SQIVND (reference sequence). The CDR3 contains 13 residues.

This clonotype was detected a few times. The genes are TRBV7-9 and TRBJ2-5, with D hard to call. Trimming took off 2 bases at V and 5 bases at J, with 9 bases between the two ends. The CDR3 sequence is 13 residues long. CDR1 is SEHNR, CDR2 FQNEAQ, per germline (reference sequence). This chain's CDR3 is CASSLNRGETQYF. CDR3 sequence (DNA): TGTGCCAGCAGCTTAAATCGTGGCGAGACCCAGTACTTC.

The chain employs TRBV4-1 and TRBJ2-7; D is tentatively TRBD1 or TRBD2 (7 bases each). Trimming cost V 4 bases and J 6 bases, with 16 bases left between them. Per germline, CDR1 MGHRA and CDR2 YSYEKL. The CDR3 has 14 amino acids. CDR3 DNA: TGCGCCAGCAGCCCCGGGACAGCGGGGCTCGAGCAGTACTTC. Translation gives CASSPGTAGLEQYF.

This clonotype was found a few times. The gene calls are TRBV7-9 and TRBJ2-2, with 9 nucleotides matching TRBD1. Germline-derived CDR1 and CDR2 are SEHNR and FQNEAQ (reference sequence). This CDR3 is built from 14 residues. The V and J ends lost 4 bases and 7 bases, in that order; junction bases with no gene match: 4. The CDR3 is CASSSQGAGGELFF. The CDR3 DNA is TGTGCCAGCAGCTCACAGGGGGCAGGCGGGGAGCTGTTTTTT. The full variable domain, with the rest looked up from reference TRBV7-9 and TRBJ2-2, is DTGVSQNPRHKITKRGQNVTFRCDPISEHNRLYWYRQTLGQGPEFLTYFQNEAQLEKSRLLSDRFSAERPKGSFSTLEIQRTEQGDSAMYLCASSSQGAGGELFFGEGSRLTVL.

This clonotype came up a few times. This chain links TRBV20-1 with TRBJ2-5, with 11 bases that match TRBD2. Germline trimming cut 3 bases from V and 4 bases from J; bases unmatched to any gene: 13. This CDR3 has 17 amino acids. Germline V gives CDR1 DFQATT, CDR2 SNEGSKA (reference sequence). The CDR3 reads CSASPWTSGPTLETQYF. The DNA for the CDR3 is TGCAGTGCTAGCCCCTGGACTAGCGGGCCCACCCTAGAGACCCAGTACTTC.

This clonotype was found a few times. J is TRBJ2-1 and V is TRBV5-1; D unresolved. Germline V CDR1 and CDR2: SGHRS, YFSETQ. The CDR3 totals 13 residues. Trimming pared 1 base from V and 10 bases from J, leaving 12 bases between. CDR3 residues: CASSLFYPGEQFF. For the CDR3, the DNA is TGCGCCAGCAGCTTGTTCTATCCAGGAGAGCAGTTCTTC.